The source of this TCR beta chain is a study of CD8 T cells in Susac syndrome (dated 2019 in TCRdb). Background for the entire study: Whether CD8+ T cell activation and differentiation in Susac syndrome was antigen driven was tested using repertoire sequencing. The full study reports these points: The number of individuals in the TCR sequencing and HLA analysis was recognized as being relatively small.

Peripheral blood CD8+ and CD4+ T cells from healthy donors, Susac syndrome patients and multiple sclerosis patients were profiled using high-throughput TCR beta sequencing. The multiple sclerosis controls were treatment-naive patients who had stable or active relapsing-remitting disease and met the revised McDonald criteria. Bulk CD8+ and CD4+ T cells were purified by magnetic negative isolation, while CD8+ TEMRA cells were enriched using FACS. Blood was collected in EDTA tubes and processed within 24 hours, with PBMCs isolated through density gradient centrifugation. PBMCs intended for TCR sequencing were frozen in liquid nitrogen and were later thawed in a 37 degrees C water bath. The sorted or isolated CD4+, CD8+ and CD8+ TEMRA cells reached a purity of at least 90%. RNA was extracted with the RNeasy kit and roughly 0.45 to 1 ug was reverse transcribed using random hexamers. The immunoSEQ multiplex PCR assay, which covers 54 Vbeta and 13 Jbeta segments, was used to amplify TCR beta CDR3 regions. PCR amplification bias was corrected by using a synthetic template baseline for primer optimization and computational correction. On the study's bioinformatics: Reads were annotated to V, D and J genes according to IMGT and were analyzed with immunoSEQ Analyzer, with only productive sequences retained. To calculate clonality, Shannon entropy was normalized by log2 of the number of productive unique sequences and then subtracted from one. For each patient and control, public and private clones were evaluated within the 100 most prevalent clones. Clones were defined as Susac-specific when absent from the healthy and MS cohorts, from 1052 published viral clones and from other ImmuneACCESS disease sequences. Starting from the raw public reads, TCRdb applied fastp trimming at Q25, assembled clones with MiXCR and retained in-frame beta chains. All rows with the same CDR3 protein become a single entry with the most common DNA and genes. The V and J calls reflect TCRdb's pipeline rather than the authors' work. This sample gives 250,000 or so distinct CDR3 sequences in total; 93% of them show up just once. The top ten clonotypes cover 0.065% to 0.075% of the sample.

Points on this clonotype: No antigen is known for it. No much larger clone is present one base from it, and per-base qualities are unavailable.

For CDR1 and CDR2, the germline V gene (reference sequence) lists PRHDT and FYEKMQ. Between the V and J ends, shortened by 4 bases and 4 bases respectively, the junction contains 8 bases. The CDR3 runs 14 residues from the cysteine to the phenylalanine. Just CDR3 DNA is preserved here, 42 bases in frame from base 1. Sequenced input: CD4+ T cells from PBMCs. The chain links TRBV13 with TRBJ2-6, with the D gene not clear enough to name. This TCR derives from a human donor with multiple sclerosis. The DNA reads as follows: TGTGCCAGCAGCTCTGTGGCCGGGGCCAACGTCCTGACTTTC. This translates into CASSSVAGANVLTF.